The clone carrying this T cell receptor beta chain was found many times. Authors of the study amplified TCR beta CDR3 regions from RNA transcripts. First-round RT-PCR of the TCR CDR3 relied on the HTBI primer set. TCRdb reprocessed the multiplex PCR reads with MiXCR, giving one entry per CDR3 protein. Among 500,000 to 550,000 distinct CDR3 sequences listed, 20% were seen once. Orbital computed tomography, thyroid ultrasound, serum thyroxine and TRAb, and clinical symptoms together informed the diagnoses. This record comes from a study of T cells in Graves' hyperthyroidism and ophthalmopathy. Germline trimming cut 10 bases from V and 3 bases from J; bases unmatched to any gene: 17. The germline CDR1 and CDR2 sequences are MNHNS and SASEGT. The CDR3 consists of 16 residues.

The source of this sequence is a man aged 18 to 30 with Graves' hyperthyroidism. The chain employs TRBV6-1 and TRBJ2-7; 8 bases agree with TRBD2. Sequencing used blood. DNA for the CDR3: TGTGCCACCTCGTTAACACGACTAGCGATCCTCTACGAGCAGTACTTC. Residues: CATSLTRLAILYEQYF.